These 9 T cell receptor beta chains originate from one sample sequenced in a study of T cell responses to AZD1222 COVID-19 vaccine. Assay: immunoSEQ multiplex PCR; the TCRdb copy retains only in-frame clones and omits some. The table has tens of thousands of clones, roughly 85% seen once; the top ten hold around 21%. The source material was peripheral blood, sampled on day 0 of AZD1222 vaccination. The source is an adult in good health.

The J gene is TRBJ2-1, the V gene TRBV7-2; the D is unclear. The CDR3 sequence is 13 residues long. The V gene lost 1 base and the J gene lost 6 bases, with 7 bases spanning the gap. CDR1 is SGHTA, CDR2 FQGNSA, per germline. CDR3 coding DNA: TGTGCCAGCAGCTTAGGACCTATCAATGAGCAGTTCTTC. It codes for CASSLGPINEQFF.

The chain is built from TRBV7-2 and TRBJ2-1; TRBD1 agrees at 8 bases. From germline, CDR1 is SGHTA and CDR2 FQGNSA. V lost 1 base and J lost 7; bases outside the gene matches: 3. The length of the CDR3 is 14 residues. The CDR3 DNA reads TGTGCCAGCAGCTTAGTTTGGACAGGGAATGAGCAGTTCTTC. Amino acids: CASSLVWTGNEQFF. Supplemented by reference TRBV7-2 and TRBJ2-1, the full variable domain reads GAGVSQSPSNKVTEKGKDVELRCDPISGHTALYWYRQSLGQGLEFLIYFQGNSAPDKSGLPSDRFSAERTGGSVSTLTIQRTQQEDSAVYLCASSLVWTGNEQFFGPGTRLTVL.

The V gene is TRBV2, the J gene TRBJ2-5, with 8 positions matching TRBD1. V trimming: 0 bases; J trimming: 4 bases; junction bases outside the gene matches: 13. CDR1 SNHLY and CDR2 FYNNEI come from the germline V gene. The CDR3 has 18 residues. CDR3 loop: CASSEALPRGQGAETQYF. For the CDR3, the DNA is TGTGCCAGCAGTGAAGCGCTTCCGAGGGGGCAGGGGGCAGAGACCCAGTACTTC.

The chain joins TRBV11-2 to TRBJ2-3; unclear D gene. Germline CDR1 is SGHAT and CDR2 is FQNNGV. Trimming removed 4 bases from V and 2 bases from J, with 4 bases in between. The CDR3 length is 12 residues. In nucleotides, the CDR3 is TGTGCCAGCAGCTCAACCACAGATACGCAGTATTTT. Translating it yields CASSSTTDTQYF. Based on the CDR3 plus reference TRBV11-2 and TRBJ2-3, the full variable domain is EAGVAQSPRYKIIEKRQSVAFWCNPISGHATLYWYQQILGQGPKLLIQFQNNGVVDDSQLPKDRFSAERLKGVDSTLKIQPAKLEDSAVYLCASSSTTDTQYFGPGTRLTVL.

This chain uses TRBV6-5 with TRBJ1-3; D might be TRBD1 (5 bases). The CDR3 contains 15 residues. Trimming removed 7 bases at V and 0 bases at J, with 13 bases between. Germline values: CDR1 MNHEY, CDR2 SVGAGI. The CDR3 DNA follows: TGTGCCAGCATCTCCCACGGGGGCTCTGGAAACACCATATATTTT. Amino acid sequence: CASISHGGSGNTIYF.

The genes are TRBV5-1 and TRBJ2-1; possibly TRBD1 for D (5 bases). Trimming removed 4 bases at V and 4 bases at J, with 15 bases between. From germline, CDR1 is SGHRS and CDR2 YFSETQ. The CDR3 runs to 15 residues. The CDR3 DNA follows: TGCGCCAGCAGCAGCGACAGAACGCTTTACAATGAGCAGTTCTTC. It codes for CASSSDRTLYNEQFF.

This clone was recorded many times. The CDR3 loop reads CATSADTQSIGYTF. The CDR3 bases are TGTGCCACCAGCGCCGACACCCAATCGATCGGCTACACCTTC. The gene calls are TRBV15 and TRBJ1-2; D gene ambiguous. The germline V and J ends were trimmed by 5 bases and 8 bases, with 18 bases remaining between them. Germline V gene sequence: CDR1 LNHNV, CDR2 YYDKDF (reference sequence). CDR3 length equals 14 residues.

V usage is TRBV11-2 and J usage is TRBJ1-3, with TRBD1 matching 7 bases. From germline, CDR1 is SGHAT and CDR2 FQNNGV. V lost 4 bases, J lost 4 bases, and 4 bases stayed unmatched. The CDR3 has 14 amino acids. The CDR3 coding sequence is TGTGCCAGCAGCTCCACAGGGGAGGGAAACACCATATATTTT. Translated, it gives CASSSTGEGNTIYF.

The rearrangement links TRBV7-9 to TRBJ1-2, with D possibly matching TRBD1 (5 bases). This CDR3 has 12 residues. Germline V CDR1 and CDR2: SEHNR, FQNEAQ (reference sequence). Trimming took 3 bases from V and 8 from J, leaving 10 bases between them. The CDR3 DNA reads as TGTGCCAGCAGCTTTGACAGTTCAGGCTACACCTTC. Its translation: CASSFDSSGYTF.